The next 19 T cell receptor beta chains were all read from a single sample in a study of patients and donors after allogeneic stem cell transplantation (dated by TCRdb to 2020 to 2022). Receptor libraries were prepared by RT-PCR. TCRdb lists the instrument as NextSeq 550. The public sequencing data were trimmed at Q25 with fastp and processed into clonotypes with MiXCR by TCRdb, which kept only in-frame beta chains. CDR3 protein sequences are deduplicated, and each keeps its most common genes and DNA. The sample table contains fewer than 250,000 distinct CDR3 sequences; only one count was recorded for over 12% of them. About 9.9% of the sample comes from the top ten. Sequencing was performed on blood, either unsorted or a sorted T cell fraction (not recorded which). These receptors were taken from a human donor who was either an allogeneic HSCT recipient or a stem cell or donor lymphocyte infusion donor (not recorded which). It is not recorded whose cells these are; they may come from a transplant donor.

This clonotype turned up a few times. V usage is TRBV5-6 and J usage is TRBJ2-7; TRBD2 aligns across 8 bases. From germline, CDR1 is SGHDT and CDR2 YYEEEE. J lost 5 bases, V lost 6 bases, and 10 bases had no gene match. The CDR3 is 14 amino acids. This CDR3 reads CASNAGGRGNEQYF. The DNA of the CDR3 is TGTGCCAGCAATGCGGGGGGTCGTGGCAACGAGCAGTACTTC.

This clonotype occurred a few times. V gene TRBV5-6 combines with J gene TRBJ2-1; 10 bases fit TRBD2. This CDR3 has 15 amino acids. Germline V gene lookup returns CDR1 SGHDT and CDR2 YYEEEE. Unmatched junction bases numbered 6, after V lost 4 bases and J lost 5 bases. CDR3 protein: CASSRLGLADNEQFF. The CDR3 DNA is TGTGCCAGCAGCCGGCTAGGACTAGCGGACAATGAGCAGTTCTTC.

This clonotype was counted at least ten times. This chain links TRBV12-3 or TRBV12-4 with TRBJ2-7; the match to TRBD2 covers 11 bases. Trimming cost V 5 bases and J 3 bases; bases outside gene matches: 6. The CDR3 loop spans 15 amino acids. The CDR3 is CASSPTSGGVYEQYF. Here the CDR3 DNA reads TGTGCCAGCAGTCCTACTAGCGGGGGTGTCTACGAGCAGTACTTC.

This clonotype was counted a few times. The genes are TRBV24-1 and TRBJ2-1; D remains unclear. CDR3 size: 11 residues. The ends were cut back, 9 bases at V and 8 bases at J, with 10 bases in the middle. The germline V gene encodes CDR1 KGHDR and CDR2 SFDVKD. Here the CDR3 DNA reads TGTGCCACCGGTAGACTCGATGAGCAGTTCTTC. It is translated as CATGRLDEQFF.

This clonotype was counted a few times. The chain recombines TRBV2 with TRBJ1-6; possible D gene TRBD1, 5 bases. CDR1 and CDR2 (germline): SNHLY, FYNNEI. Deletions cut 8 bases from V and 8 bases from J, with 13 bases between. There are 13 residues in the CDR3. This chain's CDR3 is CASLRDGDSPLHF. The CDR3 bases are TGTGCCAGCCTCCGGGACGGGGATTCACCCCTCCACTTT.

This clonotype was detected a few times. This chain connects TRBV7-8 to TRBJ2-5; D ambiguous. Germline-derived CDR1 and CDR2 are SGHVS and FQNEAQ. This CDR3 has 15 amino acids. The ends were cut back, 2 bases at V and 0 bases at J, with 10 bases in the middle. The CDR3 nucleotides read TGTGCCAGCAGCTTAACACCGTTGTACCAAGAGACCCAGTACTTC. Translation: CASSLTPLYQETQYF.

The chain carries TRBV11-2 and TRBJ2-5, with 8 bases matching TRBD1. The junction had 8 bases not matched to a gene; V was cut back by 0 bases and J by 5 bases. CDR1 is SGHAT, CDR2 FQNNGV, per germline. This CDR3 region has 16 residues. In DNA form, the CDR3 reads TGTGCCAGCAGCTTAGAGAGGACAGGGTCCAGGGAGACCCAGTACTTC. This encodes CASSLERTGSRETQYF.

The chain combines TRBV7-9 with TRBJ2-1; D uncertain. Germline CDR1 and CDR2: SEHNR and FQNEAQ (reference sequence). This CDR3 comprises 13 residues. V lost 2 bases, J lost 8 bases, and 10 bases lay in between. The CDR3 sequence: CASSLLSFHEQFF. The CDR3 nucleotides read TGTGCCAGCAGCTTATTGAGCTTCCATGAGCAGTTCTTC.

The V call is TRBV3-1, the J call TRBJ1-1; D gene uncertain. CDR3 length equals 15 residues. Between the trimmed V and J ends, which lost 4 bases and 5 bases, there was a span of 17 bases. Germline lookup yields CDR1 LGHDT and CDR2 YNNKEL (reference sequence). CDR3 loop: CASSPRKDPGTEAFF. CDR3 DNA sequence: TGTGCCAGCAGCCCACGTAAGGACCCAGGAACTGAAGCTTTCTTT.

In its sample, this clonotype was seen many times. The rearrangement uses TRBV6-1 and TRBJ1-5; the D is unclear. CDR1 is MNHNS and CDR2 is SASEGT in the germline V gene. The CDR3 contains 14 residues. Trimming left V 2 bases short and J 0 bases short, with 5 bases between. CDR3 protein: CASSEFGSNQPQHF. The CDR3 DNA reads as TGTGCCAGCAGTGAATTCGGTAGCAATCAGCCCCAGCATTTT.

This clonotype was counted only a few times. The chain couples TRBV9 to TRBJ2-3; 8 bases align to TRBD2. Germline V gene lookup returns CDR1 SGDLS and CDR2 YYNGEE. The junction had 11 bases not matched to a gene; V was cut back by 0 bases and J by 2 bases. CDR3 size: 18 residues. The CDR3 loop is CASSVEAEGSGTTDTQYF. DNA for the CDR3: TGTGCCAGCAGCGTAGAGGCGGAGGGTAGCGGGACCACAGATACGCAGTATTTT.

This clonotype was recorded a few times. V and J are TRBV2 and TRBJ1-5; weak D call: TRBD1 (5 bases). The V end lost 5 bases, the J end lost 6 bases, and 11 bases lay between the germline ends. This CDR3 comprises 13 residues. Germline V CDR1 and CDR2: SNHLY, FYNNEI. CDR3 sequence reads: CASSNGGGQPQHF. CDR3 coding DNA: TGTGCCAGCAGTAACGGGGGAGGTCAGCCCCAGCATTTT. Complete variable domain (other parts from reference TRBV2 and TRBJ1-5): EPEVTQTPSHQVTQMGQEVILRCVPISNHLYFYWYRQILGQKVEFLVSFYNNEISEKSEIFDDQFSVERPDGSNFTLKIRSTKLEDSAMYFCASSNGGGQPQHFGDGTRLSIL.

The J gene is TRBJ2-1, the V gene TRBV18, with TRBD1 matching over 8 bases. The junction had 4 bases not matched to a gene; V was cut back by 5 bases and J by 7 bases. The CDR3 has 13 residues. Germline-derived CDR1 and CDR2 are KGHSH and LQKENI. The CDR3 bases are TGTGCCAGCTCATCAACAGGGGGGAATGAGCAGTTCTTC. It codes for CASSSTGGNEQFF.

The chain recombines TRBV7-9 with TRBJ2-3; no clear D gene. This CDR3 is 16 amino acids long. CDR1 and CDR2 from the germline V gene are SEHNR and FQNEAQ (reference sequence). The V gene lost 1 base and the J gene lost 1 base, with 12 bases spanning the gap. This CDR3 is CASSLEVSMGTDTQYF. CDR3 nucleotides: TGTGCCAGCAGCTTAGAGGTCTCCATGGGCACAGATACGCAGTATTTT.

This clonotype was seen at least ten times. This chain uses TRBV25-1 with TRBJ1-1; D is unclear. Germline-derived CDR1 and CDR2 are MGHDK and SYGVNS. This CDR3 is 11 amino acids long. V lost 7 bases to trimming and J lost 0 bases, with 3 bases between them. CDR3 residues: CASTLNTEAFF. As DNA, the CDR3 is TGTGCCAGCACCCTGAACACTGAAGCTTTCTTT.

This clonotype was seen a handful of times. The chain recombines TRBV11-2 with TRBJ2-1; D might be TRBD2 (6 bases). V lost 2 bases to trimming and J lost 9 bases, with 11 bases between them. From germline, CDR1 is SGHAT and CDR2 FQNNGV. This CDR3 has 13 amino acids. DNA of the CDR3: TGTGCCAGCAGCTTAAGGAGGGCCTCTGAGCAGTTCTTC. This gives the protein CASSLRRASEQFF.

This clonotype occurred a few times. This chain links TRBV4-3 with TRBJ2-1, with TRBD1 as a possible D gene (5 bases). V was clipped by 0 bases and J by 3 bases, with 12 bases between them. The CDR3 runs 16 residues. Germline V gene sequence: CDR1 LGHNA, CDR2 YSLEER. The CDR3 region is CASSQEGAGYYNEQFF. DNA for the CDR3: TGCGCCAGCAGCCAAGAAGGGGCAGGATACTACAATGAGCAGTTCTTC.

This chain joins TRBV24-1 and TRBJ2-7; the D is unclear. The germline V gene encodes CDR1 KGHDR and CDR2 SFDVKD. V was cut by 0 bases and J by 5 bases, with 4 bases left in between. The CDR3 contains 12 residues. In nucleotides, the CDR3 is TGTGCCACCAGTGATTTGTTGGACGAGCAGTACTTC. Translating gives CATSDLLDEQYF.

In its sample, this clonotype was seen many times. The chain uses TRBV12-3 or TRBV12-4 and TRBJ2-5; D is unresolved. This CDR3 is built from 11 residues. V lost 3 bases and J lost 5, with 4 bases in between. The CDR3 nucleotides are TGTGCCAGCAGTTTCGCGGAGACCCAGTACTTC. This translates into CASSFAETQYF.